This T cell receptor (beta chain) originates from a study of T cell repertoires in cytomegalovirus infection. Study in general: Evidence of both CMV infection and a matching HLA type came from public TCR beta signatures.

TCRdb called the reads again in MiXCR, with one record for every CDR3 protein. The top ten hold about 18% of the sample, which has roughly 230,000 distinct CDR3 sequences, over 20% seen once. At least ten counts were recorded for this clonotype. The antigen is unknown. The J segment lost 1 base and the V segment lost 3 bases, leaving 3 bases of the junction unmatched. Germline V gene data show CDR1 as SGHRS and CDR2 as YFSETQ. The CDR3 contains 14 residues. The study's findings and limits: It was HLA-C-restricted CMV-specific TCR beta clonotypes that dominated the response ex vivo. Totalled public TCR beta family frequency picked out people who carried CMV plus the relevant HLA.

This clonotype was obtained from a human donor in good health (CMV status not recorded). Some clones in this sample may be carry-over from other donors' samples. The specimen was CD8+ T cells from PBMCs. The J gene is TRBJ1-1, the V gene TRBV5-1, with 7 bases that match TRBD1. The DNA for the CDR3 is TGCGCCAGCAGCTGGGGACAGCAGAACACTGAAGCTTTCTTT. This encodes CASSWGQQNTEAFF.